This T cell receptor (beta chain) was documented in a study of T cell repertoires in cytomegalovirus infection. About the study: Matching HLA type and CMV infection were both indicated by public TCR beta signatures.

Study-wide findings and caveats: Dominating the ex vivo response were HLA-C-restricted CMV-specific TCR beta clonotypes. The study identified carriers of CMV plus the relevant HLA from cumulative public TCR beta family frequency.

TCRdb ran MiXCR on the reads and lists one entry per CDR3 protein. The sample has 150,000 to 160,000 distinct CDR3 sequences, around 22% seen once. The V end was cut by 3 bases, the J end by 0 bases, with 7 bases between. There are 13 residues in the CDR3. Germline CDR1 reads SGHRS; CDR2 reads YFSETQ. As regards this clonotype: As yet, its antigen is unknown.

The receptor's source is a human donor in good health (CMV status not recorded). Some clones in this sample may be carry-over from other donors' samples. The rearrangement uses TRBV5-1 and TRBJ2-7; D possibly corresponds to TRBD1 (5 bases). Sequencing was done on a sample of PBMCs. In DNA form, the CDR3 reads TGCGCCAGCAGCTGGGGCTTCTCCTACGAGCAGTACTTC. Translated, it gives CASSWGFSYEQYF. The full variable domain, its missing parts supplied by reference TRBV5-1 and TRBJ2-7, is KAGVTQTPRYLIKTRGQQVTLSCSPISGHRSVSWYQQTPGQGLQFLFEYFSETQRNKGNFPGRFSGRQFSNSRSEMNVSTLELGDSALYLCASSWGFSYEQYFGPGTRLTVT.